A selection of T cell receptor beta chains follows, all from one sample in a study of cytomegalovirus exposure and HLA in healthy donors. The repertoire was sequenced with immunoSEQ multiplex PCR; TCRdb's copy has only in-frame clones and lacks some. The sample has around 220,000 clones; 75% to 85% are singletons. Sequencing was done on a sample of PBMCs. Every receptor here comes from a girl aged 10-17 years in good health and CMV-seronegative. Each CDR3 is given with its conserved first and last residue. Fields, in order: D gene, J gene, V gene, clone size, CDR3 protein, CDR3 DNA. A D gene is named only where the DNA matches it firmly. Part of the rows lack a size; the others show once, few, many or a class for expanded clones.

d_call: -; j_call: TRBJ2-5; v_call: TRBV15; clone_size: -; cdr3_aa: CATSRGQVPQETQYF; cdr3_nt: TGTGCCACCAGCAGAGGCCAGGTTCCCCAAGAGACCCAGTACTTC
d_call: TRBD1; j_call: TRBJ1-3; v_call: TRBV27; clone_size: -; cdr3_aa: CASSDRTGGTSGNTIYF; cdr3_nt: TGTGCCAGCAGTGATAGGACAGGGGGAACTTCTGGAAACACCATATATTTT
d_call: -; j_call: TRBJ1-1; v_call: TRBV6-5; clone_size: -; cdr3_aa: CASVRGSGTEAFF; cdr3_nt: TGTGCCAGCGTCAGGGGTTCGGGCACTGAAGCTTTCTTT
d_call: TRBD1; j_call: TRBJ1-1; v_call: TRBV19; clone_size: -; cdr3_aa: CASSIGPGQGFVAFF; cdr3_nt: TGTGCCAGTAGTATAGGCCCGGGACAGGGTTTCGTAGCTTTCTTT
d_call: -; j_call: TRBJ1-6; v_call: TRBV6-5; clone_size: -; cdr3_aa: CASRGIRGTNSPLHF; cdr3_nt: TGTGCCAGCAGAGGGATCCGGGGAACCAATTCACCCCTCCACTTT
d_call: TRBD2; j_call: TRBJ2-1; v_call: TRBV27; clone_size: -; cdr3_aa: CASSLSRAAGAAEQFF; cdr3_nt: TGTGCCAGCAGTTTATCTCGGGCGGCGGGAGCGGCTGAGCAGTTCTTC
d_call: -; j_call: TRBJ1-5; v_call: TRBV18; clone_size: -; cdr3_aa: CASSLARGESNQPQHF; cdr3_nt: TGTGCCAGCTCCCTTGCTCGGGGAGAGAGCAATCAGCCCCAGCATTTT
d_call: -; j_call: TRBJ1-6; v_call: TRBV7-2; clone_size: -; cdr3_aa: CASSLSSRASPLHF; cdr3_nt: TGTGCCAGCAGCTTATCGTCGAGGGCTTCACCCCTCCACTTT
d_call: -; j_call: TRBJ1-4; v_call: TRBV6-5; clone_size: few; cdr3_aa: CASSYIAGRKLFF; cdr3_nt: TGTGCCAGCAGTTACATAGCGGGAAGAAAACTGTTTTTT
d_call: TRBD1; j_call: TRBJ1-5; v_call: TRBV6-5; clone_size: few; cdr3_aa: CASRGDRAQPQHF; cdr3_nt: TGTGCCAGCAGGGGGGACAGGGCCCAGCCCCAGCATTTT
d_call: -; j_call: TRBJ2-2; v_call: TRBV27; clone_size: -; cdr3_aa: CASSFSNGGNTGELFF; cdr3_nt: TGTGCCAGCAGTTTCTCGAACGGGGGGAACACCGGGGAGCTGTTTTTT
d_call: -; j_call: TRBJ2-7; v_call: TRBV28; clone_size: -; cdr3_aa: CAISRGGPYEQYF; cdr3_nt: TGTGCCATCTCGAGGGGAGGCCCCTACGAGCAGTACTTC
d_call: -; j_call: TRBJ2-3; v_call: TRBV9; clone_size: -; cdr3_aa: CASSPETVSTDTQYF; cdr3_nt: TGTGCCAGCAGCCCCGAGACAGTGAGCACAGATACGCAGTATTTT
d_call: TRBD2; j_call: TRBJ2-1; v_call: TRBV10-1; clone_size: -; cdr3_aa: CASSEMASGLYNEQFF; cdr3_nt: TGCGCCAGCAGTGAGATGGCTAGCGGGTTATACAATGAGCAGTTCTTC
d_call: -; j_call: TRBJ2-1; v_call: TRBV7-2; clone_size: -; cdr3_aa: CASNQPQGGEQFF; cdr3_nt: TGTGCCAGCAACCAACCCCAGGGGGGTGAGCAGTTCTTC
d_call: -; j_call: TRBJ2-3; v_call: TRBV28; clone_size: -; cdr3_aa: CASSLWIIGKGGSTDTQYF; cdr3_nt: TGTGCCAGCAGTTTATGGATTATCGGAAAAGGGGGTAGCACAGATACGCAGTATTTT
d_call: TRBD1; j_call: TRBJ1-4; v_call: TRBV28; clone_size: -; cdr3_aa: CASSGDREFEKLFF; cdr3_nt: TGTGCCAGCAGCGGGGACAGGGAGTTCGAAAAACTGTTTTTT
d_call: -; j_call: TRBJ1-1; v_call: TRBV7-9; clone_size: -; cdr3_aa: CASSLYGGGGTEAFF; cdr3_nt: TGTGCCAGCAGCTTATACGGTGGAGGCGGCACTGAAGCTTTCTTT
d_call: -; j_call: TRBJ2-5; v_call: TRBV5-6; clone_size: -; cdr3_aa: CASSFTRGKETQYF; cdr3_nt: TGTGCCAGCAGCTTTACTCGGGGTAAAGAGACCCAGTACTTC
d_call: -; j_call: TRBJ1-5; v_call: TRBV5-8; clone_size: -; cdr3_aa: CASSLGVLGQPQHF; cdr3_nt: TGTGCCAGCAGCTTAGGGGTTCTGGGTCAGCCCCAGCATTTT
d_call: TRBD1; j_call: TRBJ1-6; v_call: TRBV4-3; clone_size: few; cdr3_aa: CASSLDREASPLHF; cdr3_nt: TGCGCCAGCAGCCTAGACAGGGAGGCCTCACCCCTCCACTTT
d_call: -; j_call: TRBJ1-1; v_call: TRBV27; clone_size: -; cdr3_aa: CASAWRVGDTEAFF; cdr3_nt: TGTGCCAGCGCTTGGCGGGTAGGAGACACTGAAGCTTTCTTT
d_call: TRBD1; j_call: TRBJ1-1; v_call: TRBV7-3; clone_size: -; cdr3_aa: CASSLNKRQGEAFF; cdr3_nt: TGTGCCAGCAGCTTAAATAAGCGACAGGGTGAAGCTTTCTTT
d_call: -; j_call: TRBJ1-2; v_call: TRBV4-2; clone_size: -; cdr3_aa: CASSLRMGQGRGYTF; cdr3_nt: TGTGCCAGCAGCCTCAGAATGGGGCAGGGTCGTGGCTACACCTTC
d_call: -; j_call: TRBJ1-1; v_call: TRBV14; clone_size: -; cdr3_aa: CASSQEGRTHQETEAFF; cdr3_nt: TGTGCCAGCAGCCAAGAGGGGAGGACCCACCAGGAGACTGAAGCTTTCTTT
d_call: TRBD1; j_call: TRBJ2-7; v_call: TRBV6-5; clone_size: -; cdr3_aa: CASSRTGTSYEQYF; cdr3_nt: TGTGCCAGCAGCCGGACAGGGACATCCTACGAGCAGTACTTC
d_call: -; j_call: TRBJ1-5; v_call: TRBV25-1; clone_size: -; cdr3_aa: CATTNLLEGRNQPQHF; cdr3_nt: TGTGCCACTACGAACCTCCTTGAGGGTCGCAATCAGCCCCAGCATTTT
d_call: -; j_call: TRBJ2-1; v_call: TRBV11-2; clone_size: -; cdr3_aa: CASSLVPLNEQFF; cdr3_nt: TGTGCCAGCAGCTTAGTCCCCCTGAATGAGCAGTTCTTC